This TCR beta chain was sequenced for a study of tumor and adjacent non-tumor tissue in lung cancer. This sample's RNA came from whole unsorted tissue. The normal lung tissue was taken more than 3 cm from the tumor edge. Turning to this clonotype: The junction and the germline gene differ at one end; a read error may be behind it.

TCRbeta libraries were built with three rounds of nested PCR, modified from ARM-PCR. From the multiplex PCR reads, TCRdb called clonotypes with MiXCR, one entry per CDR3 protein. Of some 47,000 distinct CDR3 sequences listed, less than 70% were seen once; the top ten hold roughly 19%. Germline V gives CDR1 MGHRA, CDR2 YSYEKL. The CDR3 loop spans 16 amino acids. The V call is TRBV4-1, the J call TRBJ2-7; D call uncertain. Input material: distant non-tumor lung tissue. This receptor was identified in a woman aged 40 to 49 with non-small cell lung cancer. CDR3 sequence reads: CASSPYPTHNSYEHYF. CDR3 sequence (DNA): TGCGCCAGCAGCCCCTATCCCACGCACAACTCCTACGAGCACTACTTC.